This is a list of T cell receptor beta chains from one sample in a study of T-cell reconstitution after alpha-beta-depleted transplantation in children. TCRdb re-derived calls from the PCR reads in MiXCR, one entry per CDR3 protein. The sample shows roughly 500,000 distinct CDR3 sequences, about 30% of them seen only once. Sequences were derived from PBMCs from the stem cell graft donor, sampled from the stem cell graft. These receptors originate from a human donor who donated a stem cell graft to a child with aplastic anemia. Both conserved end residues are part of each CDR3. The order of the fields is D gene, V gene, J gene, clone size, CDR3 DNA, CDR3 protein. A D gene is named only where the DNA matches it firmly. Expanded clones get a size class; other rows say once, few or many, or leave the size out.

D: .; V: TRBV20-1; J: TRBJ2-1; size: .; DNA: TGCAGTGCTCCAACCGGGACCCACTCCTACAATGAGCAGTTCTTC; CDR3: CSAPTGTHSYNEQFF
D: .; V: TRBV19; J: TRBJ2-7; size: .; DNA: TGTGCCAGTAGTATAACGGGCGGATACTACGAGCAGTACTTC; CDR3: CASSITGGYYEQYF
D: .; V: TRBV27; J: TRBJ1-5; size: .; DNA: TGTGCCAGCAGTGACTTTAATCAGCCCCAGCATTTT; CDR3: CASSDFNQPQHF
D: .; V: TRBV10-3; J: TRBJ1-6; size: few; DNA: TGTGCCATCAGTGCAGGGCTCAGGCCCCTCCACTTT; CDR3: CAISAGLRPLHF
D: .; V: TRBV7-2; J: TRBJ2-5; size: few; DNA: TGTGCCAGCAGCTTAGCGACTGTGGTAGGGACCCAGTACTTC; CDR3: CASSLATVVGTQYF
D: TRBD1; V: TRBV11-2; J: TRBJ2-1; size: .; DNA: TGTGCCAGCAGCTCATTCCCAGGGGGCGAAATGTACAATGAGCAGTTCTTC; CDR3: CASSSFPGGEMYNEQFF
D: TRBD1; V: TRBV29-1; J: TRBJ1-2; size: once; DNA: TGCAGCGTGGGGGGGGACAGTCTACTTGGGTATGGCTACACCTTC; CDR3: CSVGGDSLLGYGYTF
D: .; V: TRBV21-1; J: TRBJ2-1; size: .; DNA: TGTGCCAGCAGCAAAAAGATGGCGGGGGACAATGAGCAGTTCTTC; CDR3: CASSKKMAGDNEQFF
D: .; V: TRBV20-1; J: TRBJ2-3; size: many; DNA: TGCAGTGCTAGGACGCCGGGAGAATTTCCAGATACGCAGTATTTT; CDR3: CSARTPGEFPDTQYF
D: .; V: TRBV6-1; J: TRBJ2-2; size: .; DNA: TGTGCCAGCAGTGAGGGAGGGGGAGGCGGGGAGCTGTTTTTT; CDR3: CASSEGGGGGELFF